This T cell receptor (beta chain) was captured in a study of CD4+ T cells in melanoma (dated by TCRdb to between 2022 and 2023). With regard to the full study: Neoantigen-specific CD4+ T cells in human melanoma were what the study investigated. On the study overall, not on this receptor specifically: Neoantigen-specific CD4+ T cells were reported to be correlated with the function of CD8+ T cells, macrophages and B cells. Diverse differentiation states were reported to be shown by neoantigen-specific CD4+ T cells in melanoma.

Comment on this clone: The antigen this receptor binds is unknown. The input lacks base qualities; no much larger clone sits a single base away.

The donors were melanoma patients. Libraries were made using the immunoSEQ multiplex PCR assay. Sourced from immuneACCESS, this table was stored by TCRdb with only in-frame sequences that have V and J called. A share of the clones is absent; for the studies checked, an unresolved V gene accounts for under half, and the remainder has no known explanation. This sample comprises 50,000 or so clones, about 88% of them detected only once. The ten most abundant clones make up 12% of the sample. This TCR was recovered from a human donor with melanoma. Sequenced input: peripheral blood.

The encoded CDR3 is CASSVVWGVGNTQYF. The base sequence is TGTGCCAGCAGCGTAGTCTGGGGTGTAGGAAATACGCAGTATTTT. Here the chain combines TRBV9 and TRBJ2-3, with the D segment identity uncertain. The V end loses 0 bases and the J end loses 7 bases, and a stretch of 15 bases separates them. The CDR3 covers 15 residues, taking in both the cysteine and the phenylalanine. Left in the record is the CDR3 DNA by itself, 45 bases read in frame from the first base. From a lookup of the germline V gene, CDR1 and CDR2 are SGDLS and YYNGEE.